These 31 T cell receptor beta chains were all obtained from the same sample, sequenced in a study of cytomegalovirus exposure and HLA in healthy donors. PCR amplification relied on 60 Vbeta primers (plus 13 Jbeta primers). The protocol was immunoSEQ multiplex PCR, while the TCRdb copy is restricted to in-frame clones and leaves out a portion. Found here are approximately 160,000 clones, around 72% of them singletons; the top ten hold around 3%. Sample: PBMCs. Receptor source: a woman aged 45-65 years in good health and CMV-seropositive.

The chain uses TRBV2 and TRBJ1-5; a possible D gene is TRBD1 (5 bases). The CDR3 is 13 amino acids. Germline V CDR1 and CDR2: SNHLY, FYNNEI. V shed 6 bases and J shed 5 bases, with 11 bases lying between them. The chain's CDR3 is CASSTGLHQPQHF. The CDR3 nucleotides are TGTGCCAGCAGCACAGGCCTTCATCAGCCCCAGCATTTT.

This clone has more than one count but fewer than ten. The chain joins TRBV5-4 to TRBJ2-2; tentatively, D is TRBD2 (6 bases). Germline lookup yields CDR1 SGHNT and CDR2 YYREEE (reference sequence). V lost 0 bases, J lost 2 bases, and 8 bases lay in between. The CDR3 length is 15 residues. CDR3 nucleotides: TGTGCCAGCAGCTTGGAACTAGCAAACACCGGGGAGCTGTTTTTT. It encodes CASSLELANTGELFF.

The gene calls are TRBV19 and TRBJ2-4; possible D gene TRBD1, 6 bases. The CDR3 spans 20 residues. Germline-derived CDR1 and CDR2 are LNHDA and SQIVND (reference sequence). The V end lost 3 bases, the J end lost 1 base, and 25 bases lay between the germline ends. Here the CDR3 DNA reads TGTGCCAGTAGTATTCGGTCGGCAGGGGAAGGGGTAGTGGCCAAAAACATTCAGTACTTC. This translates into CASSIRSAGEGVVAKNIQYF.

The V gene is TRBV4-2, the J gene TRBJ2-7; 8 bases match TRBD1. V trimming: 4 bases; J trimming: 2 bases; junction bases outside the gene matches: 4. The CDR3 consists of 14 residues. Germline V CDR1 and CDR2: LGHNA, YNFKEQ. The CDR3 region is CASSPGQGAYEQYF. CDR3 nucleotides: TGTGCCAGCAGCCCCGGACAGGGCGCCTACGAGCAGTACTTC.

This chain connects TRBV11-1 to TRBJ2-1; D possibly corresponds to TRBD1 (5 bases). This CDR3 has 15 amino acids. Trimming removed 5 bases from V and 5 bases from J, with 16 bases in between. The germline gives CDR1 SGHAT, CDR2 FQDESV (reference sequence). CDR3 in DNA: TGTGCCAGCAGCGGCAGGGCTAGGGAACACAATGAGCAGTTCTTC. Protein: CASSGRAREHNEQFF.

Comment on this clone: Other DNA sequences from this sample encode an identical CDR3 as well. The chain recombines TRBV5-4 with TRBJ2-5, with D uncertain. This CDR3 region has 12 residues. Per germline, CDR1 SGHNT and CDR2 YYREEE (reference sequence). The ends were cut back, 1 base at V and 5 bases at J, with 6 bases in the middle. CDR3 protein: CASSLPGETQYF. CDR3 nucleotide sequence: TGTGCCAGCAGCTTGCCCGGGGAGACCCAGTACTTC.

This chain links TRBV30 with TRBJ1-1; the match to TRBD1 covers 7 bases. The germline V gene encodes CDR1 GTSNPN and CDR2 SVGIG (reference sequence). CDR3 size: 14 residues. Unmatched junction bases numbered 4, after V lost 3 bases and J lost 0 bases. In DNA, the CDR3 is TGTGCCTGGAGATCCGACAGGGTGAACACTGAAGCTTTCTTT. Protein sequence: CAWRSDRVNTEAFF.

The chain combines TRBV5-1 with TRBJ2-7, with D maybe TRBD1 (5 bases). In germline, CDR1 is SGHRS, CDR2 YFSETQ. Trimming shortened V by 4 bases and J by 2 bases, and 13 bases separated the two germline ends. The CDR3 runs 14 residues. The chain's CDR3 is CASSPADRPYEQYF. DNA for the CDR3: TGCGCCAGCAGCCCTGCTGACAGACCCTACGAGCAGTACTTC.

This clone was recorded only once. The rearrangement joins TRBV27 to TRBJ2-7; 14 bases are shared with TRBD2. V shed 5 bases, J shed 3 bases, and the junction held 9 bases outside the gene matches. From germline, CDR1 is MNHEY and CDR2 SMNVEV (reference sequence). The CDR3 contains 17 residues. The CDR3 loop is CASSLGLAGVVGYEQYF. CDR3 DNA: TGTGCCAGCAGTCTGGGACTAGCGGGAGTTGTTGGCTACGAGCAGTACTTC.

In DNA, the CDR3 is TGCGCCAGCAGCCAAGAGGGCCCCCAGAGAACCGGGGAGCTGTTTTTT. Protein: CASSQEGPQRTGELFF. V and J are TRBV4-3 and TRBJ2-2; D is ambiguous. Trimming pared 0 bases from V and 5 bases from J, leaving 13 bases between. Germline V gene data show CDR1 as LGHNA and CDR2 as YSLEER. The CDR3 sequence is 16 residues long.

This chain links TRBV28 with TRBJ1-4, with D tentatively TRBD1 (6 bases). CDR1 and CDR2 (germline): MDHEN, SYDVKM. The CDR3 extends over 12 amino acids. With 10 bases removed from V and 8 bases from J, the gap between germline ends came to 14 bases. The CDR3 coding sequence is TGTGCCACCCGACAGGTGGGGGAAAAACTGTTTTTT. Translation gives CATRQVGEKLFF. The full variable domain, its missing parts supplied by reference TRBV28 and TRBJ1-4, is DVKVTQSSRYLVKRTGEKVFLECVQDMDHENMFWYRQDPGLGLRLIYFSYDVKMKEKGDIPEGYSVSREKKERFSLILESASTNQTSMYLCATRQVGEKLFFGSGTQLSVL.

V and J are TRBV2 and TRBJ2-2; 8 bases map to TRBD1. The germline gives CDR1 SNHLY, CDR2 FYNNEI. The CDR3 has 15 residues. V was pared by 5 bases and J by 6 bases, with 8 bases of the junction left unmatched. CDR3 sequence: CASSKQGGLPGELFF. The CDR3, as DNA: TGTGCCAGCAGTAAACAGGGGGGACTCCCCGGGGAGCTGTTTTTT. Drawing the rest from reference TRBV2 and TRBJ2-2, the complete variable domain is EPEVTQTPSHQVTQMGQEVILRCVPISNHLYFYWYRQILGQKVEFLVSFYNNEISEKSEIFDDQFSVERPDGSNFTLKIRSTKLEDSAMYFCASSKQGGLPGELFFGEGSRLTVL.

The CDR3 sequence: CASGLFSADEQFF. The CDR3 DNA follows: TGTGCTAGTGGTTTGTTCTCCGCGGATGAGCAGTTCTTC. The V and J genes are TRBV12-5 and TRBJ2-1; no definite D call. The CDR3 is 13 amino acids. With 2 bases removed from V and 8 bases from J, the gap between germline ends came to 10 bases. Per the germline V gene, CDR1 is LGHNT and CDR2 is FRNRAP.

V gene TRBV7-2 combines with J gene TRBJ1-2, with 8 bases aligning to TRBD1. The junction had 2 bases not matched to a gene; V was cut back by 5 bases and J by 3 bases. Germline V gene lookup returns CDR1 SGHTA and CDR2 FQGNSA. The CDR3 is 13 residues long. The CDR3 sequence is CASSPDRDYGYTF. The CDR3 region has the DNA TGTGCCAGCAGCCCGGACAGGGACTATGGCTACACCTTC.

CDR3 bases: TGTGCCAGCAGCGTAGCCCCGGTCGGGGTCTATGGCTACACCTTC. Amino acids: CASSVAPVGVYGYTF. This chain connects TRBV9 to TRBJ1-2; D not resolved. The CDR3 runs 15 residues. Looked up from germline, CDR1 is SGDLS and CDR2 is YYNGEE. The V end was cut by 0 bases, the J end by 4 bases, with 13 bases between.

This rearrangement joins TRBV7-9 to TRBJ1-6, with 7 bases aligning to TRBD1. The J segment lost 6 bases and the V segment lost 5 bases, leaving 4 bases of the junction unmatched. Per the germline V gene, CDR1 is SEHNR and CDR2 is FQNEAQ (reference sequence). The CDR3 totals 14 residues. The CDR3 reads CASSIGTVNSPLHF. The CDR3 DNA follows: TGTGCCAGCAGCATCGGGACAGTTAATTCACCCCTCCACTTT. Drawing the rest from reference TRBV7-9 and TRBJ1-6, the complete variable domain is DTGVSQNPRHKITKRGQNVTFRCDPISEHNRLYWYRQTLGQGPEFLTYFQNEAQLEKSRLLSDRFSAERPKGSFSTLEIQRTEQGDSAMYLCASSIGTVNSPLHFGNGTRLTVT.

The V call is TRBV18, the J call TRBJ1-5; TRBD1 matches at 9 bases. CDR1 and CDR2 from the germline V gene are KGHSH and LQKENI. The ends lost 4 bases at V and 5 bases at J; junction bases unmatched: 3. The length of the CDR3 is 14 residues. Here the CDR3 DNA reads TGTGCCAGCTCACTTCGACAGGGGGATCAGCCCCAGCATTTT. It encodes CASSLRQGDQPQHF.

The table lists this clone with many counts. The chain has TRBV4-3 and TRBJ1-1; 10 nucleotides line up with TRBD1. The CDR3 is 14 amino acids. The germline V gene has CDR1 LGHNA and CDR2 YSLEER. V dropped 0 bases and J dropped 11; count of bases not matched to a gene: 6. CDR3 region: CASSQDDRGPWAFF. DNA of the CDR3: TGCGCCAGCAGCCAAGATGACAGGGGGCCTTGGGCTTTCTTT.

DNA of the CDR3: TGCGCCAGCAGCCAACGACAGGGGAACGGAAAACTGTTTTTT. As protein: CASSQRQGNGKLFF. The chain employs TRBV4-3 and TRBJ1-4; 8 nucleotides align to TRBD1. This CDR3 has 14 residues. The germline CDR1 and CDR2 sequences are LGHNA and YSLEER. The J segment lost 10 bases and the V segment lost 2 bases, leaving 6 bases of the junction unmatched.

V usage is TRBV6-6 and J usage is TRBJ1-2; no reliable D call. The CDR3 spans 14 residues. Germline V gene data show CDR1 as MNHNY and CDR2 as SVGAGI (reference sequence). V shed 4 bases and J shed 0 bases, with 9 bases lying between them. The CDR3 bases are TGTGCCAGCAGTTCACCAGGATCTAACTATGGCTACACCTTC. Its protein is CASSSPGSNYGYTF.

Here the CDR3 DNA reads TGTGCCAGCAGCTGGGACAGGGCAACTGCAGATACGCAGTATTTT. Protein: CASSWDRATADTQYF. The chain carries TRBV7-2 and TRBJ2-3, with TRBD1 matching over 9 bases. The germline V gene has CDR1 SGHTA and CDR2 FQGNSA. J was trimmed by 4 bases and V by 4 bases; bases with no gene match: 6. CDR3 length: 15 residues.

The rearrangement uses TRBV7-2 and TRBJ1-2, with D possibly matching TRBD1 (5 bases). Germline CDR1 and CDR2: SGHTA and FQGNSA. V lost 0 bases and J lost 6, with 14 bases in between. The CDR3 covers 15 residues. The CDR3 region is CASSLAARANDGYTF. The CDR3, as DNA: TGTGCCAGCAGCTTAGCGGCCAGGGCAAACGATGGCTACACCTTC.

This clone showed up just once. CDR3 in DNA: TGTGCCAGCAGCGCGGGACTTAGAGGCGGTGAGCAGTTCTTC. It translates to CASSAGLRGGEQFF. The chain couples TRBV9 to TRBJ2-1, with TRBD2 as a possible D gene (6 bases). The CDR3 runs 14 residues. The germline CDR1 and CDR2 sequences are SGDLS and YYNGEE. Deletions cut 3 bases from V and 9 bases from J, with 16 bases between.

The chain joins TRBV10-1 to TRBJ1-2; the match to TRBD1 covers 7 bases. This CDR3 contains 14 residues. The germline V gene encodes CDR1 WNHNN and CDR2 SYGVQD (reference sequence). The ends lost 5 bases at V and 8 bases at J; junction bases unmatched: 11. CDR3 sequence: CASSPSGQPGGYTF. Written as DNA, the CDR3 is TGCGCCAGCAGTCCGTCGGGACAGCCCGGCGGCTACACCTTC.

The rearrangement links TRBV18 to TRBJ2-1, with a possible D match to TRBD2 (6 bases). This CDR3 has 15 amino acids. Germline V CDR1 and CDR2: KGHSH, LQKENI. The V end was cut by 0 bases, the J end by 6 bases, with 12 bases between. CDR3 bases: TGTGCCAGCTCACCACCGGGGACTCCCGTCAATGAGCAGTTCTTC. Translated: CASSPPGTPVNEQFF.

The rearrangement links TRBV10-3 to TRBJ2-3; 8 bases map to TRBD2. Germline CDR1 ENHRY, CDR2 SYGVKD. V shed 4 bases, J shed 1 base, and the junction held 7 bases outside the gene matches. The CDR3 has 16 amino acids. The CDR3 region has the DNA TGTGCCATCAGTGGAATGCAGACTAGCGGCACAGATACGCAGTATTTT. Translated, it gives CAISGMQTSGTDTQYF.

This clone was found a few times. This CDR3 is CASSFRDRSGGELFF. CDR3 DNA sequence: TGTGCCAGTAGTTTCCGGGACAGATCGGGCGGGGAGCTGTTTTTT. This sequence joins TRBV19 and TRBJ2-2; 7 bases fit TRBD1. CDR1 is LNHDA and CDR2 is SQIVND in the germline V gene (reference sequence). There are 15 residues in the CDR3. V dropped 5 bases and J dropped 7; count of bases not matched to a gene: 10.

The genes are TRBV19 and TRBJ1-2, with 11 bases that match TRBD1. Germline assignment: CDR1 LNHDA and CDR2 SQIVND (reference sequence). J was trimmed by 8 bases and V by 3 bases; bases with no gene match: 8. The CDR3 loop spans 15 amino acids. The CDR3 DNA follows: TGTGCCAGTAGTATGGGGGACAGGGGGGTAAGAGGCTACACCTTC. Translated, it gives CASSMGDRGVRGYTF. The full variable domain, its missing parts supplied by reference TRBV19 and TRBJ1-2, is DGGITQSPKYLFRKEGQNVTLSCEQNLNHDAMYWYRQDPGQGLRLIYYSQIVNDFQKGDIAEGYSVSREKKESFPLTVTSAQKNPTAFYLCASSMGDRGVRGYTFGSGTRLTVV.

The V gene is TRBV9, the J gene TRBJ2-2; the match to TRBD1 covers 8 bases. V shed 0 bases, J shed 7 bases, and the junction held 11 bases outside the gene matches. Germline CDR1 is SGDLS and CDR2 is YYNGEE. This CDR3 is built from 17 residues. CDR3 amino acids: CASSVGSGTGTIGELFF. In DNA form, the CDR3 reads TGTGCCAGCAGCGTAGGGTCCGGGACAGGCACCATCGGGGAGCTGTTTTTT.

The chain carries TRBV18 and TRBJ2-7; the match to TRBD2 covers 13 bases. Looked up from germline, CDR1 is KGHSH and CDR2 is LQKENI. The CDR3 contains 15 residues. Trimming took 5 bases from V and 6 from J; bases not matched to a gene: 7. The CDR3 spells CASSTGLAGSLEQYF. The DNA for the CDR3 is TGTGCCAGCTCAACGGGACTAGCGGGATCTCTCGAGCAGTACTTC.

The rearrangement links TRBV18 to TRBJ2-3; TRBD2 matches at 8 bases. The CDR3 totals 16 residues. CDR1 KGHSH and CDR2 LQKENI come from the germline V gene. The trim removed 6 bases at V and 1 base at J, leaving 9 bases unmatched. The chain's CDR3 is CASSTSGGAGTDTQYF. The CDR3 nucleotides are TGTGCCAGCTCGACCTCGGGAGGGGCGGGCACAGATACGCAGTATTTT.